This T cell receptor beta chain was observed in a study of OX40 agonist ivuxolimab in advanced cancers. Study results and limitations: On average, CD8+ T cells had more expanded clones than CD4+.

The method was immunoSEQ multiplex PCR; TCRdb's version includes in-frame clones alone and lacks a portion of them. Here the sample spans about 8,300 clones, around 80% being singletons. In regard to this clone: The antigen remains unidentified.

This specimen was CD4+ or CD8+ T cells sorted from blood, taken in a trial of the OX40 agonist ivuxolimab. The TCR comes from an adult with an advanced solid tumor such as melanoma, head and neck, liver or kidney cancer.

This CDR3 reads CASSLGRSVNEKLFF. The CDR3 DNA follows: TGTGCCAGCAGCTTAGGTAGGTCAGTTAATGAAAAACTGTTTTTT. The chain links TRBV11-3 to TRBJ1-4, with unresolved D. Germline V gives CDR1 SGHNT, CDR2 YENEEA. The CDR3 runs 15 residues. The ends were cut back, 1 base at V and 4 bases at J, with 10 bases in the middle.